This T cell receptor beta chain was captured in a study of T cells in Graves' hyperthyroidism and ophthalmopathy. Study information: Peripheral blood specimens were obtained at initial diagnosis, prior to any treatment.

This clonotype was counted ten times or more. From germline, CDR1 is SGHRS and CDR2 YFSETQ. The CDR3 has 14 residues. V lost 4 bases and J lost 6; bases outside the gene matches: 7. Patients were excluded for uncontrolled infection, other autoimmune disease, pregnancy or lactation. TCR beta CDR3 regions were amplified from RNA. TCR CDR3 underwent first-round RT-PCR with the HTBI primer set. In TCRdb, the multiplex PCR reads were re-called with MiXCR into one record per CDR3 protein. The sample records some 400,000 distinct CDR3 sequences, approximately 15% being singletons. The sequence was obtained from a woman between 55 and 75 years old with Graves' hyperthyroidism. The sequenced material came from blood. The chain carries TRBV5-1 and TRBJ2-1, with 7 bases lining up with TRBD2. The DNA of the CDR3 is TGCGCCAGCAGCGACTCGGGAGGTTCCAATGAGCAGTTCTTC. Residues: CASSDSGGSNEQFF.